This entry concerns a single TCR beta chain. This sample is drawn from a study of T cell repertoires in cytomegalovirus infection. Whole-study context: Indicated by public TCR beta signatures were CMV infection and matching HLA type.

Germline V gene sequence: CDR1 MNHEY, CDR2 SMNVEV (reference sequence). CDR3 length: 17 amino acids. V trimming: 0 bases; J trimming: 6 bases; junction bases outside the gene matches: 9. MiXCR, run by TCRdb on the reads, gives a single entry per CDR3 protein. The sample carries 600,000 to 800,000 distinct CDR3 sequences, 24% recorded once. Sequenced: CD8+ T cells from PBMCs. The chain employs TRBV27 and TRBJ2-1, with 9 nucleotides matching TRBD2. The clonotype comes from a human donor in good health (CMV status not recorded). Some clones in this sample may be carry-over from other donors' samples. CDR3 sequence (DNA): TGTGCCAGCAGTTTATCGGGGTCGGGACTAGCCGCCAATGAGCAGTTCTTC. Translating gives CASSLSGSGLAANEQFF.